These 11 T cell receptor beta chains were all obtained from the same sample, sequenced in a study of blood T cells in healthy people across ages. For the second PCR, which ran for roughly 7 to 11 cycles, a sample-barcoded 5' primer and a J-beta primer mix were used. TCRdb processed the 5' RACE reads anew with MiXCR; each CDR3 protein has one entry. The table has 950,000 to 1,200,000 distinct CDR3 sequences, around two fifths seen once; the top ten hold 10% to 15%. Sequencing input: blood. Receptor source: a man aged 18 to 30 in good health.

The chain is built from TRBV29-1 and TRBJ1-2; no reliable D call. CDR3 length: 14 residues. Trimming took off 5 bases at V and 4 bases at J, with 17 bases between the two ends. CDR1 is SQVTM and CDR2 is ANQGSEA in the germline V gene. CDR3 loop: CSVLAAGSFYGYTF. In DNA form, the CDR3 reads TGCAGCGTTTTGGCAGCAGGTTCTTTCTATGGCTACACCTTC. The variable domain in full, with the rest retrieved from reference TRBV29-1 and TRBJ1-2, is SAVISQKPSRDICQRGTSLTIQCQVDSQVTMMFWYRQQPGQSLTLIATANQGSEATYESGFVIDKFPISRPNLTFSTLTVSNMSPEDSSIYLCSVLAAGSFYGYTFGSGTRLTVV.

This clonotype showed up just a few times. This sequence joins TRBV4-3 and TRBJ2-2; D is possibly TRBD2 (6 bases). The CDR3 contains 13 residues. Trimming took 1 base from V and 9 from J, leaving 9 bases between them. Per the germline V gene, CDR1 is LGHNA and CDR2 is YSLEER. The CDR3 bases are TGCGCCAGCAGCCAAGCACTAGCCAGGGAGCTGTTTTTT. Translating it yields CASSQALARELFF.

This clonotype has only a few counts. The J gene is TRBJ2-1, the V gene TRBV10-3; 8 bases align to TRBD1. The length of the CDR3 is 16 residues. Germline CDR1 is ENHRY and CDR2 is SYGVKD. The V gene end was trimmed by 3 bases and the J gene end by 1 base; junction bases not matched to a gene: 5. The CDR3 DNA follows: TGTGCCATCAGTGACCTACGACAGGGGTCCTACAATGAGCAGTTCTTC. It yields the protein CAISDLRQGSYNEQFF.

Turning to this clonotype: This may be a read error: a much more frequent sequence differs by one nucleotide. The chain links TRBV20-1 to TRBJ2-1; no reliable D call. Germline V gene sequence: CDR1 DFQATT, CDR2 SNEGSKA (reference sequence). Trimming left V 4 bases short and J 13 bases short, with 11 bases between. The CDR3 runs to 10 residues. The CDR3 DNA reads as TGCAGTGCTACCCAAGAGACCCAGTTCTTC. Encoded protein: CSATQETQFF.

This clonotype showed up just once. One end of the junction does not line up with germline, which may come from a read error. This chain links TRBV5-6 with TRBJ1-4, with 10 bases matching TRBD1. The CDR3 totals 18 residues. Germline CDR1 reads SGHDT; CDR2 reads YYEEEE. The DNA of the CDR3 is TGTGCCAGCAGCCCGACAGGGGGCGCGCGAGAAACTAACGAAAAACTGTTTTTT. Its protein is CASSPTGGARETNEKLFF.

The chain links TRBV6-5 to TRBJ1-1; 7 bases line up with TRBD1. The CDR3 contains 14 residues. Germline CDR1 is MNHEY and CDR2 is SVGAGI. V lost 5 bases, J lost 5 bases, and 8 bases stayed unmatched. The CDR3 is CASSDRVRGTEAFF. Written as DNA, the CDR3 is TGTGCCAGCAGTGACAGGGTGAGGGGGACTGAAGCTTTCTTT.

The CDR3 region is CASSTYDGFNQPQHF. CDR3 nucleotides: TGTGCCAGCAGTACCTATGACGGGTTCAATCAGCCCCAGCATTTT. The chain joins TRBV28 to TRBJ1-5; D gene unclear. The CDR3 consists of 15 residues. V lost 5 bases and J lost 3, with 14 bases in between. From germline, CDR1 is MDHEN and CDR2 SYDVKM. The whole variable domain, filled in from reference TRBV28 and TRBJ1-5, reads DVKVTQSSRYLVKRTGEKVFLECVQDMDHENMFWYRQDPGLGLRLIYFSYDVKMKEKGDIPEGYSVSREKKERFSLILESASTNQTSMYLCASSTYDGFNQPQHFGDGTRLSIL.

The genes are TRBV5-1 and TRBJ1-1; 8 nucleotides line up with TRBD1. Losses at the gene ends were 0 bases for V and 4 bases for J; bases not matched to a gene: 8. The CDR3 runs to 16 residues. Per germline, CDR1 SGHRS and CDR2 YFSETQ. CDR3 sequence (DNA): TGCGCCAGCAGCTTGGGAAGGGACAGGCGATCCACTGAAGCTTTCTTT. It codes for CASSLGRDRRSTEAFF.

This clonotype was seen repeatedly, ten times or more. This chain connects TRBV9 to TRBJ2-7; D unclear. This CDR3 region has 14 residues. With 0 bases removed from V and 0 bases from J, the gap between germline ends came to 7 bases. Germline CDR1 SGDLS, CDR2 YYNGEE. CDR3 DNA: TGTGCCAGCAGCGTAGCGGCTAACTCCTACGAGCAGTACTTC. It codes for CASSVAANSYEQYF.

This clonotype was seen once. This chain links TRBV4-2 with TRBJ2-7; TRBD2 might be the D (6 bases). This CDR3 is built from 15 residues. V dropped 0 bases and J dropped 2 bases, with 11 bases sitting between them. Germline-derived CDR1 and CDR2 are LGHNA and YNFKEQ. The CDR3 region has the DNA TGTGCCAGCAGCCAAGATCCGGGGGAGGCCTACGAGCAGTACTTC. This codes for CASSQDPGEAYEQYF.

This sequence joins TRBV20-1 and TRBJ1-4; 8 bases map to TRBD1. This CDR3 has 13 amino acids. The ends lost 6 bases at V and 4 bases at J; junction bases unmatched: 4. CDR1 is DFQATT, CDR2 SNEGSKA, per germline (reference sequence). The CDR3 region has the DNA TGCAGTGCCACCGACAGGGGTAATGAAAAACTGTTTTTT. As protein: CSATDRGNEKLFF.